This entry describes one TCR beta chain. What it recognizes is unknown. Deletions cut 5 bases from V and 4 bases from J, with 16 bases between. The CDR3 runs 15 residues. Germline V lookup: CDR1 SGHKS, CDR2 YYEKEE (reference sequence). This sample stems from a study of cytomegalovirus exposure and HLA in healthy donors. Study outcomes and limitations: Some segments of the V type, notably TRBV6-2 and TRBV6-3, were excluded as indistinguishable. Follow-up analysis later connected one missense variant in DCLRE1C with trimming of TCR beta V- and J-genes.

The PCR employed 60 Vbeta primers together with 13 Jbeta primers. The data were produced by immunoSEQ multiplex PCR, yet TCRdb's version contains in-frame clones alone and is incomplete. The table lists 74,000 or so clones, 60% to 85% of them singletons. The rearrangement uses TRBV5-5 and TRBJ1-5; TRBD1 might be the D (5 bases). The sequencing sample was made of PBMCs. This receptor was obtained from a male donor in good health and CMV-seropositive. CDR3 DNA: TGTGCCAGCAGTCCTCAGGGCGTGGGGAATCAGCCCCAGCATTTT. Its translation: CASSPQGVGNQPQHF.